This TCR beta chain was identified in a study of regulatory T cells in long-lasting Graves disease. Study outcomes and limitations: The study found persistent patients shared more public clonotypes (more than 2,500) than new patients (just over 950). Persistent cases favored TRBV28, TRBJ1-2 and TRBJ2-5.

The V gene's germline CDR1 is LNHDA and CDR2 SQIVND (reference sequence). This CDR3 is built from 15 residues. Trimming left V 5 bases short and J 5 bases short, with 19 bases between. Regarding this clonotype: Its target is unknown.

Library construction for TCR beta used iRepertoire HTBI primers and Arm-PCR of CDR3 regions. TCRdb analysed the multiplex PCR reads with MiXCR anew, one entry per CDR3 protein. This table holds roughly 450,000 distinct CDR3 sequences, about 20% found once. The time point: persistent/refractory GD, antithyroid drugs over 5 years with positive TRAb. The TCR library used RNA extracted from PBMCs. Into tubes containing EDTA, 7.5 to 9.5 milliliters of peripheral blood were drawn. The receptor's source is a female donor with Graves disease. Sequences were derived from peripheral blood mononuclear cells (PBMCs), sampled when the disease was refractory, from a patient treated with antithyroid drugs. The gene calls are TRBV19 and TRBJ2-7; D is possibly TRBD1 or TRBD2 (5 bases each). CDR3 in DNA: TGTGCCAGTAGTTCCACCCCGGGCCTGGGGGACGAGCAGTACTTC. It is translated as CASSSTPGLGDEQYF.